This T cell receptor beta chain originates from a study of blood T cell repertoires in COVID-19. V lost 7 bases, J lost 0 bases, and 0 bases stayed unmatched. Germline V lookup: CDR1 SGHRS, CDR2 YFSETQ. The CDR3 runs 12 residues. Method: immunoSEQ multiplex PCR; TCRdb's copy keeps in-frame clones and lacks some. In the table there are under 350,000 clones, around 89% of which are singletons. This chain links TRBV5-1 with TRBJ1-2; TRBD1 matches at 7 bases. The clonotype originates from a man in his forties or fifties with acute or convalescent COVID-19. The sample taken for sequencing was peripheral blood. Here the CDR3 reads CASGQANYGYTF. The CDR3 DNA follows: TGCGCCAGCGGACAGGCTAACTATGGCTACACCTTC.